The 16 T cell receptor beta chains below were found in one sample sequenced in a study of blood T cell repertoires in COVID-19. The repertoire was sequenced with immunoSEQ multiplex PCR; TCRdb's copy has only in-frame clones and lacks some. The data show around 42,000 clones, approximately 86% seen once. Sequencing input: peripheral blood. Receptors originate from a man in his 70s with acute or convalescent COVID-19.

V is TRBV5-5 and J is TRBJ1-5, with TRBD1 identical over 7 bases. The CDR3 sequence is 13 residues long. The germline CDR1 and CDR2 sequences are SGHKS and YYEKEE (reference sequence). V dropped 2 bases and J dropped 7; count of bases not matched to a gene: 3. The CDR3 DNA is TGTGCCAGCAGCTTTGAAGGGGGCCAGCCCCAGCATTTT. Protein: CASSFEGGQPQHF.

The chain has TRBV9 and TRBJ1-1, with D uncertain. Germline CDR1 is SGDLS and CDR2 is YYNGEE. The CDR3 is made up of 16 amino acids. V gave up 4 bases and J gave up 1 base, with 17 bases separating them. The CDR3 region has the DNA TGTGCCAGCAGCCCTCTTCCCGACTCGGGGAACACTGAAGCTTTCTTT. Translation gives CASSPLPDSGNTEAFF.

The rearrangement joins TRBV2 to TRBJ2-1; the D is unclear. The CDR3 has 12 amino acids. From germline, CDR1 is SNHLY and CDR2 FYNNEI. Trimming took 4 bases from V and 7 from J, leaving 8 bases between them. CDR3 DNA sequence: TGTGCCAGCAGTGCCTTTATTAATGAGCAGTTCTTC. It encodes CASSAFINEQFF.

The chain combines TRBV27 with TRBJ1-6; TRBD1 agrees at 8 bases. CDR1 is MNHEY and CDR2 is SMNVEV in the germline V gene (reference sequence). The CDR3 loop spans 15 amino acids. Germline trimming cut 3 bases from V and 9 bases from J; bases unmatched to any gene: 7. The CDR3 is CASSLRQGRLSPLHF. In DNA, the CDR3 is TGTGCCAGCAGTTTGAGACAGGGGCGGCTTTCACCCCTCCACTTT.

This sequence joins TRBV27 and TRBJ1-1; maybe TRBD1 (5 bases). Germline V CDR1 and CDR2: MNHEY, SMNVEV (reference sequence). The CDR3 consists of 13 residues. The V end was cut by 1 base, the J end by 5 bases, with 8 bases between. The CDR3 region has the DNA TGTGCCAGCAGTTTATATGGGGGGACTGAAGCTTTCTTT. Protein product: CASSLYGGTEAFF.

This chain uses TRBV19 with TRBJ1-4; D unresolved. Trimming removed 4 bases at V and 12 bases at J, with 18 bases between. The CDR3 contains 14 residues. Germline V lookup: CDR1 LNHDA, CDR2 SQIVND (reference sequence). DNA for the CDR3: TGTGCCAGTAGTACCCGCGGGAGGGAAAGAGAACTGTTTTTT. Translated, it gives CASSTRGRERELFF.

This chain uses TRBV27 with TRBJ1-6; 9 bases match TRBD1. Germline CDR1 is MNHEY and CDR2 is SMNVEV (reference sequence). The CDR3 consists of 13 residues. Trimming at V came to 4 bases and at J to 8 bases, leaving 0 bases not matched to a gene. CDR3 in DNA: TGTGCCAGCAGTTGGGACAGGGATTCACCCCTCCACTTT. Translating gives CASSWDRDSPLHF.

The chain employs TRBV27 and TRBJ1-2, with D possibly TRBD1 on 6 matching bases. This CDR3 is built from 14 residues. V was clipped by 2 bases and J by 8 bases, with 15 bases between them. CDR1 MNHEY and CDR2 SMNVEV come from the germline V gene (reference sequence). The CDR3 here is CASSLRRGGNGYTF. CDR3 nucleotides: TGTGCCAGCAGTTTAAGGAGAGGGGGAAACGGCTACACCTTC.

This clone has only one observation. The rearrangement links TRBV12-3 or TRBV12-4 to TRBJ2-1; weak D call: TRBD1 (6 bases). The CDR3 is 13 amino acids. Deletions cut 3 bases from V and 9 bases from J, with 12 bases between. In DNA, the CDR3 is TGTGCCAGCAGTTTGGTGGGGGACACTGAGCAGTTCTTC. This sequence encodes CASSLVGDTEQFF.

J is TRBJ2-3 and V is TRBV5-4; perhaps TRBD2 as D (5 bases). The V gene's germline CDR1 is SGHNT and CDR2 YYREEE (reference sequence). Trimming shortened V by 0 bases and J by 4 bases, and 9 bases separated the two germline ends. This CDR3 contains 14 residues. CDR3 coding DNA: TGTGCCAGCAGCTTGGTTGGGCGGGCAGATACGCAGTATTTT. It specifies CASSLVGRADTQYF.

V and J are TRBV23-1 and TRBJ2-6, with D possibly being TRBD1 (5 bases). TRBV23-1 is annotated as an ORF whose role is uncertain. Deletions cut 7 bases from V and 0 bases from J, with 16 bases between. The CDR3 sequence is 17 residues long. The CDR3 nucleotides are TGCGCCAGCACCCTTGGGGCAGCTAACTCTGGGGCCAACGTCCTGACTTTC. Translating it yields CASTLGAANSGANVLTF.

The chain recombines TRBV6-5 with TRBJ1-6; TRBD1 might be the D (5 bases). Germline V gene data show CDR1 as MNHEY and CDR2 as SVGAGI. The CDR3 totals 15 residues. V lost 3 bases, J lost 7 bases, and 13 bases lay in between. The CDR3 spells CASSYARVWNSPLHF. In nucleotides, the CDR3 is TGTGCCAGCAGTTATGCCAGGGTGTGGAATTCACCCCTCCACTTT.

The rearrangement uses TRBV7-8 and TRBJ2-7; 7 bases align to TRBD1. Germline V lookup: CDR1 SGHVS, CDR2 FQNEAQ. CDR3 length: 12 residues. J gave up 7 bases and V 5 bases, and 5 bases lay outside the gene matches. CDR3 in DNA: TGTGCCAGCAGCACAGGACAGGTTGAGCAGTACTTC. Protein product: CASSTGQVEQYF.

The genes are TRBV12-3 or TRBV12-4 and TRBJ1-2; D might be TRBD1 (6 bases). V was pared by 2 bases and J by 8 bases, with 12 bases between. This CDR3 has 13 amino acids. CDR3 DNA sequence: TGTGCCAGCAGTTTAACGGCAGGGGTGGGCTACACCTTC. It encodes CASSLTAGVGYTF.

The DNA of the CDR3 is TGTGCCAGCAGTGAACGGGGGACAGGGTCTAACTATGGCTACACCTTC. This translates into CASSERGTGSNYGYTF. This chain uses TRBV6-1 with TRBJ1-2; 9 nucleotides match TRBD1. The ends lost 2 bases at V and 0 bases at J; junction bases unmatched: 4. CDR1 is MNHNS, CDR2 SASEGT, per germline. CDR3 length: 16 residues.

The genes are TRBV7-9 and TRBJ2-3; possible D gene TRBD1, 6 bases. V was clipped by 7 bases and J by 0 bases, with 17 bases between them. Germline V lookup: CDR1 SEHNR, CDR2 FQNEAQ (reference sequence). This CDR3 has 16 amino acids. For the CDR3, the DNA is TGTGCCAGCACCCCCCCAGGACAGCCAAGCACAGATACGCAGTATTTT. Translated, it gives CASTPPGQPSTDTQYF.